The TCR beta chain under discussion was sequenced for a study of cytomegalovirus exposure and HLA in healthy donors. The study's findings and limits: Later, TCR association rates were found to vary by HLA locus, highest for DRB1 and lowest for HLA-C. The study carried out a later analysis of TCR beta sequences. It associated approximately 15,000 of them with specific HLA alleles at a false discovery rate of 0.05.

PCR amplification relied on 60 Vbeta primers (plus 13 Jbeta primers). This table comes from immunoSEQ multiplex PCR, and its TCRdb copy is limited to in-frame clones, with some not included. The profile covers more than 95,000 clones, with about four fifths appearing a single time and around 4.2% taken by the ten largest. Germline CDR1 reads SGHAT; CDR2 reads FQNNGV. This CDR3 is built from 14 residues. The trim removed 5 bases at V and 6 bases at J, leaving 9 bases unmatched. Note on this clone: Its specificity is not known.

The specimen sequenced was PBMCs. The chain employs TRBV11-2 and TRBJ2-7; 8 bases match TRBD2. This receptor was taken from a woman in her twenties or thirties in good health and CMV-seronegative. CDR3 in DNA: TGTGCCAGCAGCCGCGAAGCGGGGGCGGGCGAGCAGTACTTC. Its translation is CASSREAGAGEQYF.